This T cell receptor (beta chain) came from a study of blood T cell repertoires in COVID-19. About the study: Samples taken during acute and convalescent COVID-19 were collected in the United States, Italy and Spain.

Germline V gene sequence: CDR1 MNHEY, CDR2 SMNVEV (reference sequence). With 8 bases removed from V and 6 bases from J, the gap between germline ends came to 15 bases. The CDR3 contains 13 residues. Only in-frame clones appear in the TCRdb table, and some are missing; sequencing was by immunoSEQ multiplex PCR. The table records fewer than 150,000 clones, more than 70% of them present only once. Material: peripheral blood. The gene calls are TRBV27 and TRBJ2-3, with TRBD2 as a possible D gene (6 bases). The sequence was collected from a man aged 50 to 60 with active or convalescent COVID-19. CDR3 residues: CASCLRRGDTQYF. The CDR3 coding sequence is TGTGCCAGCTGCTTGAGGAGGGGCGATACGCAGTATTTT.